This T cell receptor (beta chain) was sequenced during a study of T cell changes during pregnancy in multiple sclerosis. The table came from immunoSEQ multiplex PCR; TCRdb's copy has only in-frame clones and leaves some out. The sample has 100,000 or so clones, about nine tenths seen once. The length of the CDR3 is 18 residues. This TCR was recovered from a female donor in good health, enrolled as a control in a pregnancy study. The chain recombines TRBV12-2 with TRBJ2-7; the listed D gene, TRBD2, was not tested against the DNA. TRBV12-2 is noted as a pseudogene. Sequencing used peripheral blood, obtained in the second trimester of pregnancy. This chain's CDR3 is CASRLDRGLAGEVYEQYF. CDR3 DNA: TGTGCAAGTCGCTTAGATCGGGGACTAGCGGGAGAGGTGTACGAGCAGTACTTC.